This T cell receptor (beta chain) was observed in a study of T cells after yellow fever vaccination (dated by TCRdb to between 2018 and 2020). Concerning the study at large: The SMART-Seq v4 Ultra Low Input RNA kit was used to prepare libraries from fractions with low cell numbers. To track T-cell clones before and after primary and booster YFV17D yellow fever vaccination, bulk TCR alpha and beta repertoires were sequenced longitudinally. Two healthy male donors made up the cohort, one aged 18 to 30 years and the other aged 30 to 40 years. Blood samples were taken at several timepoints before and after primary and secondary immunization, and bulk PBMC replicates and cell subsets were isolated. Summary of the overall study and its limitations: The secondary T-cell response was weaker than the primary response but faster, peaking on day 5 instead of day 15. After the booster, most of the clones that had expanded following primary vaccination were detected again (roughly 96% of CD4 and around 90% of CD8), which suggests that memory was broadly maintained. A small share of clonotypes was detected in both CD4 and CD8 compartments, with the overlap likely arising from convergent recombination. The study included only a couple of donors, which limits how far the findings can be generalized. Because abundant contaminating clonotypes from the bulk population could be contained in FACS-sorted repertoires, computational filtering was required.

This clonotype was seen a few times. Its antigen target is currently unknown. No clone much larger than this one lies a single base away; base qualities are absent. The CDR3 has 16 amino acids, counting the end cysteine and phenylalanine. Just the 48-base CDR3 DNA is kept, in frame starting at base 1. CDR1 and CDR2 are read off the germline V gene (reference sequence) as SGHNT and YYREEE. V ends up 1 base short and J 0 bases short, with an unmatched junction base count of 6. TCR cDNA was synthesized by 5'RACE template switching, through which a universal primer site and unique molecular identifiers were introduced. Priming for cDNA synthesis came from both the TCR alpha and TCR beta constant segments. Two PCR steps were used to amplify libraries, with sample barcodes and sequencing adapters being added in the second step. Libraries were sequenced on Illumina HiSeq 2500 (2x100 bp) or NovaSeq (2x150 bp). In the source study's methods: Demultiplexing of reads and collapsing into UMI consensus sequences were performed with MIGEC, and V(D)J alignment was carried out with MiXCR. Vaccine-responding clonotypes were identified with edgeR using replicate PBMC samples, with FDR below 0.01 and a log2 fold change above 5 up to day 15 being required. Each bulk clonotype was labeled CD4 or CD8 based on which sequenced repertoire, CD4 or CD8, contained the clonotype at higher abundance. TCRdb redid the processing of the public reads, applying fastp at Q25 and MiXCR, and retained in-frame beta chains. Rows with one shared CDR3 protein collapse into an entry with the most common genes and DNA. These V and J calls originate from TCRdb's pipeline instead of the authors' own analysis. In this sample the table shows hundreds of thousands of distinct CDR3 sequences, approximately 15% of which occur a single time. In total, the top ten clones hold about an eighth of the sample.

This specimen's treatment or condition label, interpreted: live attenuated yellow fever vaccine strain. At every blood-draw timepoint, two biological replicates of bulk PBMCs were collected. A standard Ficoll-Paque protocol was used to isolate PBMCs from peripheral blood. TriZol was used to extract RNA from bulk PBMCs, CD4 and CD8 fractions, and dextramer-positive and dextramer-negative fractions. Source: PBMCs, taken on the day of the yellow fever booster vaccination. The source is a man in his thirties or forties who received the YFV17D yellow fever vaccine. The rearrangement joined TRBV5-4 to TRBJ2-5; TRBD2 fits 7 bases in the junction. The nucleotides are TGTGCCAGCAGCTTGACCGCGGGAGCGAACCAAGAGACCCAGTACTTC. This yields the protein CASSLTAGANQETQYF.